This TCR beta chain was sequenced during a study of T-cell memory formation after mild COVID-19. Per germline, CDR1 LGHNA and CDR2 YSLEER. The CDR3 is made up of 16 amino acids. V shed 5 bases and J 1 base; nucleotides not matched to a gene: 10. Study results and limitations: Clones contracting day 15 to 85 were balanced CD4/CD8; later expanders leaned CD4+.

TCRdb passed the 5' RACE reads through MiXCR, listing each CDR3 protein once. The table has approximately 270,000 distinct CDR3 sequences, around 16% seen once. Remarks on this clonotype: The antigen remains unidentified.

The TCR originated in a man younger than 30 who had mild COVID-19 (a few samples of this study predate the infection). Cell type and time point are not known. The sequenced sample consisted of PBMCs or a T cell subset sorted from them (not recorded which). The chain links TRBV4-3 to TRBJ1-1; TRBD1 matches 7 bases. CDR3 residues: CASSYGGGTANTEAFF. CDR3 nucleotides: TGCGCCAGCAGCTACGGAGGCGGGACAGCGAACACTGAAGCTTTCTTT.